This T cell receptor beta chain was captured in a study of T cell responses to AZD1222 COVID-19 vaccine. Points from the study as a whole: Unmutated variant regions reportedly attract nearly half of all spike-specific TCRs. Spike was spanned by vaccine-associated CD4 TCRs, with dominance at 160-218 and 743-854. Clonal diversity was possibly underestimated, and the donors were mostly white British, with more females. Only a handful of AZD1222 recipients were seropositive at baseline.

The data were produced by immunoSEQ multiplex PCR, yet TCRdb's version contains in-frame clones alone and is incomplete. This sample carries 120,000 to 150,000 clones, roughly 90% of them seen once, and the ten largest clones take less than 2.5%. About this clone itself: Its antigen is currently unknown.

Trimming took off 8 bases at V and 3 bases at J, with 17 bases between the two ends. The CDR3 runs 14 residues. Germline assignment: CDR1 SGHNT and CDR2 YENEEA. Sequencing was performed on peripheral blood, taken 28 days after the second AZD1222 dose. The origin of this receptor is an adult who received the AZD1222 COVID-19 vaccine. J is TRBJ2-7 and V is TRBV11-3; a possible D gene is TRBD2 (6 bases). The CDR3 DNA follows: TGTGCCAGCTCCCACGGGGGTGACTTCTACGAGCAGTACTTC. Amino acid sequence: CASSHGGDFYEQYF.